The source of this T cell receptor beta chain is a study of shared clonotypes between healthy human individuals. Trimming cost V 7 bases and J 2 bases, with 11 bases left between them. Germline V CDR1 and CDR2: SEHNR, FQNEAQ (reference sequence). This CDR3 has 13 amino acids. Naive CD8 isolation took CD45RO-negative cells positively selected for CCR7 and excluded terminally differentiated effector memory CD45RA+ cells. Libraries were prepared by immunoSEQ multiplex PCR; TCRdb keeps only in-frame clonotypes and omits some of them. The sample carries about 2 million clones, less than 95% recorded once.

Sequencing was carried out using naive CD8+ T cells sorted from blood. This TCR was sampled from a man younger than 30 in good health. The V call is TRBV7-9, the J call TRBJ2-5; no reliable D call. The CDR3 DNA reads TGTGCCAGCACCCCAGAAAATCAAGAGACCCAGTACTTC. Its protein is CASTPENQETQYF. The full variable domain, in which reference TRBV7-9 and TRBJ2-5 provide the parts outside the CDR3, is DTGVSQNPRHKITKRGQNVTFRCDPISEHNRLYWYRQTLGQGPEFLTYFQNEAQLEKSRLLSDRFSAERPKGSFSTLEIQRTEQGDSAMYLCASTPENQETQYFGPGTRLLVL.